Listed here are 20 T cell receptor beta chains from one sample, sequenced in a study of T cell responses to AZD1222 COVID-19 vaccine. Assay used: immunoSEQ multiplex PCR; TCRdb lists only in-frame clones, some missing. The table lists approximately 120,000 clones, about 93% of them singletons. The material sequenced was peripheral blood, taken on day 0 of AZD1222 vaccination. The receptors here all came from an adult in good health.

The rearrangement uses TRBV29-1 and TRBJ1-1, with 8 positions matching TRBD1. Per the germline V gene, CDR1 is SQVTM and CDR2 is ANQGSEA. The CDR3 spans 13 residues. The trim removed 5 bases at V and 5 bases at J, leaving 7 bases unmatched. CDR3 DNA: TGCAGCGTTCCCCACAGGGGGGAGACTGAAGCTTTCTTT. This encodes CSVPHRGETEAFF.

This chain connects TRBV2 to TRBJ1-1, with a weak D call TRBD1 (6 bases). This CDR3 region has 18 residues. Trimming stripped 7 bases from V and 1 base from J, with 25 bases between. CDR1 and CDR2 from the germline V gene are SNHLY and FYNNEI. The CDR3 DNA sequence: TGTGCCAGCACCCCAGCTCTCAACAGGGAATCCAGGAACACTGAAGCTTTCTTT. Residues: CASTPALNRESRNTEAFF.

J is TRBJ1-4 and V is TRBV7-9; D not resolved. From germline, CDR1 is SEHNR and CDR2 FQNEAQ (reference sequence). V lost 5 bases to trimming and J lost 8 bases, with 15 bases between them. This CDR3 spans 14 amino acids. In DNA form, the CDR3 reads TGTGCCAGCAGCACCGGGAACCTCAAGGAAAAACTGTTTTTT. Translation: CASSTGNLKEKLFF.

The chain couples TRBV7-8 to TRBJ1-1, with TRBD1 matching over 9 bases. The germline V gene encodes CDR1 SGHVS and CDR2 FQNEAQ. CDR3 length: 17 residues. J lost 6 bases, V lost 5 bases, and 16 bases had no gene match. Here the CDR3 reads CASSTPDRGIGTAEAFF. CDR3 nucleotide sequence: TGTGCCAGCAGCACCCCGGACAGGGGCATTGGGACGGCTGAAGCTTTCTTT.

The rearrangement uses TRBV10-3 and TRBJ1-4; a weak D match, TRBD1 (6 bases). Germline assignment: CDR1 ENHRY and CDR2 SYGVKD. V gave up 0 bases and J gave up 6 bases, with 11 bases separating them. The CDR3 contains 15 residues. In DNA, the CDR3 is TGTGCCATCAGTGAGTCGAGGGGGGGTGATGAAAAACTGTTTTTT. Residues: CAISESRGGDEKLFF.

The chain combines TRBV24-1 with TRBJ1-5; a weak D match, TRBD1 (5 bases). The germline CDR1 and CDR2 sequences are KGHDR and SFDVKD. The CDR3 is made up of 16 amino acids. V was pared by 10 bases and J by 0 bases, with 18 bases between. CDR3 nucleotide sequence: TGTGCCACGACCGGGACTGATGAAAATAGCAATCAGCCCCAGCATTTT. It is translated as CATTGTDENSNQPQHF.

The genes are TRBV18 and TRBJ1-2; 7 bases match TRBD1. This CDR3 has 13 residues. CDR1 KGHSH and CDR2 LQKENI come from the germline V gene. The J segment lost 3 bases and the V segment lost 6 bases, leaving 4 bases of the junction unmatched. The CDR3 sequence is CASSLGQDYGYTF. DNA for the CDR3: TGTGCCAGCTCCCTAGGACAGGACTATGGCTACACCTTC.

A word on this clone: The junction shows a germline mismatch at one end, possibly a read error. V and J are TRBV7-9 and TRBJ1-1, with D maybe TRBD1 (6 bases). This CDR3 comprises 11 residues. Looked up from germline, CDR1 is SEHNR and CDR2 is FQNEAQ (reference sequence). CDR3 protein: CASSLGALGGF. DNA of the CDR3: TGTGCCAGCAGCTTGGGAGCCCTAGGGGGCTTT.

The chain uses TRBV5-1 and TRBJ2-7; tentative D call: TRBD1 (5 bases). Trimming removed 3 bases at V and 6 bases at J, with 16 bases between. The CDR3 covers 14 residues. CDR1 and CDR2 (germline): SGHRS, YFSETQ. CDR3 sequence: CASSWGRRAVEQYF. In DNA, the CDR3 is TGCGCCAGCAGCTGGGGCCGTAGGGCGGTCGAGCAGTACTTC.

The genes are TRBV7-9 and TRBJ1-2; 11 bases agree with TRBD1. In germline, CDR1 is SEHNR, CDR2 FQNEAQ (reference sequence). Trimming at V came to 1 base and at J to 4 bases, leaving 2 bases not matched to a gene. The CDR3 length is 15 residues. The CDR3 reads CASSLVGTGGYGYTF. CDR3 in DNA: TGTGCCAGCAGCTTAGTTGGGACAGGGGGCTATGGCTACACCTTC.

CDR3 nucleotide sequence: TGTGCCAGCAGTTTCACAGGGGGAAGTGGCTACACCTTC. Translation: CASSFTGGSGYTF. The genes are TRBV27 and TRBJ1-2; 8 bases match TRBD1. CDR3 length: 13 amino acids. Trimming at V came to 3 bases and at J to 7 bases, leaving 4 bases not matched to a gene. Germline loops: CDR1 MNHEY, CDR2 SMNVEV (reference sequence).

The chain employs TRBV29-1 and TRBJ2-5; D is perhaps TRBD1 (6 bases). V lost 4 bases and J lost 4, with 22 bases in between. This CDR3 is built from 16 residues. Germline CDR1 and CDR2: SQVTM and ANQGSEA. CDR3 in amino acids: CSVGGAPGTQRETQYF. CDR3 nucleotides: TGCAGCGTTGGAGGGGCACCCGGGACACAACGAGAGACCCAGTACTTC.

This clone is a singleton in its sample. The V and J genes are TRBV29-1 and TRBJ1-2; 7 bases map to TRBD1. This CDR3 contains 15 residues. Germline V gene sequence: CDR1 SQVTM, CDR2 ANQGSEA. V lost 1 base, J lost 4 bases, and 9 bases stayed unmatched. The CDR3 is CSVEGATGFAYGYTF. CDR3 DNA sequence: TGCAGCGTTGAAGGGGCGACAGGGTTTGCCTATGGCTACACCTTC.

This clone was seen just once. V gene TRBV7-9 combines with J gene TRBJ1-6; 7 bases are shared with TRBD1. After removal of 2 bases from V and 9 bases from J, the junction contained 4 bases not matched to a gene. The germline CDR1 and CDR2 sequences are SEHNR and FQNEAQ (reference sequence). CDR3 length: 14 amino acids. The CDR3 loop reads CASSLPYRGSPLHF. In nucleotides, the CDR3 is TGTGCCAGCAGCTTACCATACAGGGGTTCACCCCTCCACTTT.

This chain joins TRBV12-3 or TRBV12-4 and TRBJ1-5; D gene uncertain. This CDR3 is 12 amino acids long. V was clipped by 1 base and J by 12 bases, with 10 bases between them. The CDR3 region has the DNA TGTGCCAGCAGTTTAGGGGGAGCAGGCCAGCATTTT. Its protein product is CASSLGGAGQHF.

The chain has TRBV27 and TRBJ2-3; no firm D call. Germline values: CDR1 MNHEY, CDR2 SMNVEV (reference sequence). This CDR3 has 13 residues. The V end lost 0 bases, the J end lost 7 bases, and 8 bases lay between the germline ends. The CDR3 DNA reads TGTGCCAGCAGTTTATCGGGCCTGCATACGCAGTATTTT. Amino acid sequence: CASSLSGLHTQYF.

In nucleotides, the CDR3 is TGCGCCAGCAGCTTGTGTTGGCAGCCCCAGCATTTT. Its protein product is CASSLCWQPQHF. The chain carries TRBV5-1 and TRBJ1-5; D unresolved. The CDR3 covers 12 residues. Germline lookup yields CDR1 SGHRS and CDR2 YFSETQ. Trimming pared 1 base from V and 7 bases from J, leaving 6 bases between. Supplemented by reference TRBV5-1 and TRBJ1-5, the full variable domain reads KAGVTQTPRYLIKTRGQQVTLSCSPISGHRSVSWYQQTPGQGLQFLFEYFSETQRNKGNFPGRFSGRQFSNSRSEMNVSTLELGDSALYLCASSLCWQPQHFGDGTRLSIL.

This rearrangement joins TRBV7-9 to TRBJ2-1; 9 nucleotides line up with TRBD1. The length of the CDR3 is 15 residues. Germline CDR1 is SEHNR and CDR2 is FQNEAQ (reference sequence). V lost 4 bases and J lost 3; bases outside the gene matches: 4. The CDR3 region has the DNA TGTGCCAGCAGCTGGGGACAGGGTGGCTACAATGAGCAGTTCTTC. Protein product: CASSWGQGGYNEQFF.

This clone has just one count. CDR3: CASSKGGQMKVNYGITF. DNA of the CDR3: TGTGCCAGCAGCAAAGGGGGACAGATGAAAGTTAACTATGGCATCACCTTC. The chain recombines TRBV21-1 with TRBJ1-2; no check of the table's D call, TRBD1, against the DNA was made. TRBV21-1 is marked as a pseudogene. This CDR3 is 17 amino acids long.

The chain employs TRBV7-2 and TRBJ1-1; TRBD1 aligns across 7 bases. This CDR3 region has 15 residues. Germline values: CDR1 SGHTA, CDR2 FQGNSA. V was pared by 4 bases and J by 5 bases, with 10 bases of the junction left unmatched. The CDR3 DNA is TGTGCCAGCAGCTACATTACAGGGGCCGGGACTGAAGCTTTCTTT. This codes for CASSYITGAGTEAFF.